One sample yielded the 22 T cell receptor beta chains listed below, sequenced in a study of blood T cell repertoires in COVID-19. TCRdb's copy holds only in-frame clones and misses some; the assay was immunoSEQ multiplex PCR. The sample contains roughly 140,000 clones, approximately 81% of which appear only once. Input material: peripheral blood. Receptors were obtained from a human donor in a cohort sampled during active COVID-19.

This rearrangement joins TRBV4-2 to TRBJ1-1; 7 nucleotides align to TRBD1. The CDR3 has 14 amino acids. Trimming at V came to 3 bases and at J to 5 bases, leaving 6 bases not matched to a gene. The germline V gene has CDR1 LGHNA and CDR2 YNFKEQ. Written as DNA, the CDR3 is TGTGCCAGCAGCCAGGCAGGGGGACGGACTGAAGCTTTCTTT. It is translated as CASSQAGGRTEAFF.

Concerning this clone itself: A single base separates this from a much larger clone, so it may be a read error. V gene TRBV6-4 combines with J gene TRBJ1-6, with a weak D call TRBD1 (6 bases). V gave up 6 bases and J gave up 7 bases, with 10 bases separating them. The CDR3 covers 13 residues. Germline CDR1 and CDR2: MRHNA and SNTAGT. CDR3 nucleotide sequence: TGTGCCAGCAGCGAAACAGGGAATTCACCCCTCCACTTT. It codes for CASSETGNSPLHF.

The rearrangement links TRBV15 to TRBJ2-7; 9 bases align to TRBD1. CDR1 and CDR2 (germline): LNHNV, YYDKDF (reference sequence). This CDR3 comprises 16 residues. The V and J ends lost 1 base and 2 bases, in that order; junction bases with no gene match: 6. The CDR3 protein is CATSRAWGTGTYEQYF. As DNA, the CDR3 is TGTGCCACCAGCAGAGCCTGGGGGACAGGGACCTACGAGCAGTACTTC.

The chain couples TRBV13 to TRBJ2-7; 9 bases fit TRBD2. Looked up from germline, CDR1 is PRHDT and CDR2 is FYEKMQ (reference sequence). CDR3 length equals 14 residues. V shed 5 bases and J 7 bases; nucleotides not matched to a gene: 9. The CDR3 sequence: CASSTRGAGGEQYF. DNA of the CDR3: TGTGCCAGCAGCACCCGGGGGGCGGGAGGGGAGCAGTACTTC. The variable domain in full, with the rest retrieved from reference TRBV13 and TRBJ2-7, is AAGVIQSPRHLIKEKRETATLKCYPIPRHDTVYWYQQGPGQDPQFLISFYEKMQSDKGSIPDRFSAQQFSDYHSELNMSSLELGDSALYFCASSTRGAGGEQYFGPGTRLTVT.

This rearrangement joins TRBV7-8 to TRBJ1-2; 10 bases fit TRBD1. The CDR3 loop spans 16 amino acids. The ends lost 4 bases at V and 8 bases at J; junction bases unmatched: 13. Germline lookup yields CDR1 SGHVS and CDR2 FQNEAQ. In nucleotides, the CDR3 is TGTGCCAGCAGCTCTCTGGCTTTTGGGACAGGGGCCGGCTACACCTTC. Translation: CASSSLAFGTGAGYTF.

The V and J genes are TRBV5-6 and TRBJ1-1; the match to TRBD1 covers 7 bases. CDR3 length: 15 amino acids. V gave up 4 bases and J gave up 1 base; unmatched junction bases: 7. Germline values: CDR1 SGHDT, CDR2 YYEEEE. Written as DNA, the CDR3 is TGTGCCAGCAGCCTGCTTACAGGGGAGAACACTGAAGCTTTCTTT. Translated: CASSLLTGENTEAFF.

The gene calls are TRBV7-2 and TRBJ2-7; no reliable D call. The length of the CDR3 is 14 residues. V was clipped by 5 bases and J by 3 bases, with 14 bases between them. Germline CDR1 is SGHTA and CDR2 is FQGNSA. The CDR3 nucleotides read TGTGCCAGCAGCCCCCCAAACAAAATCTACGAGCAGTACTTC. Translating it yields CASSPPNKIYEQYF.

The chain combines TRBV4-3 with TRBJ1-2, with D possibly being TRBD1 (5 bases). Trimming left V 6 bases short and J 1 base short, with 9 bases between. There are 13 residues in the CDR3. Germline V gene data show CDR1 as LGHNA and CDR2 as YSLEER. CDR3 sequence (DNA): TGCGCCAGCAGTCAGGGTGTTAACTATGGCTACACCTTC. Protein sequence: CASSQGVNYGYTF.

The chain uses TRBV6-2 or TRBV6-3 and TRBJ2-3; 14 bases map to TRBD2. The length of the CDR3 is 20 residues. The junction had 15 bases not matched to a gene; V was cut back by 2 bases and J by 5 bases. Germline CDR1 and CDR2: MNHEY and SVGEGT. CDR3 in amino acids: CASSYPDSHTTSGREDTQYF. The CDR3 coding sequence is TGTGCCAGCAGTTACCCGGATAGCCATACGACTAGCGGGAGGGAAGATACGCAGTATTTT.

This clone appeared a single time. This chain uses TRBV19 with TRBJ2-1; 8 bases line up with TRBD1. CDR1 is LNHDA and CDR2 is SQIVND in the germline V gene (reference sequence). The CDR3 covers 15 residues. J lost 4 bases, V lost 5 bases, and 7 bases had no gene match. The CDR3 bases are TGTGCCAGTAGTCCGGGGACAGGCCAATACAATGAGCAGTTCTTC. This gives the protein CASSPGTGQYNEQFF.

The V gene is TRBV4-3, the J gene TRBJ2-7, with 14 bases fitting TRBD2. Germline loops: CDR1 LGHNA, CDR2 YSLEER. Trimming cost V 1 base and J 5 bases; bases outside gene matches: 7. The CDR3 loop spans 17 amino acids. The CDR3 is CASSQATSGRAIHEQYF. The CDR3 DNA follows: TGCGCCAGCAGCCAAGCGACTAGCGGGAGGGCCATCCACGAGCAGTACTTC.

The rearrangement joins TRBV7-2 to TRBJ2-2, with 7 bases identical to TRBD2. Germline CDR1 and CDR2: SGHTA and FQGNSA. This CDR3 has 16 residues. V was clipped by 2 bases and J by 1 base; unmatched bases: 4. CDR3: CASSLFLAENTGELFF. The CDR3 coding sequence is TGTGCCAGCAGCTTATTTCTAGCGGAGAACACCGGGGAGCTGTTTTTT. The variable domain in full, with the rest retrieved from reference TRBV7-2 and TRBJ2-2, is GAGVSQSPSNKVTEKGKDVELRCDPISGHTALYWYRQSLGQGLEFLIYFQGNSAPDKSGLPSDRFSAERTGGSVSTLTIQRTQQEDSAVYLCASSLFLAENTGELFFGEGSRLTVL.

CDR3 bases: TGCAGCGTTGGGGCCCTCGAGCGGGAGGGGTCCGTCGAGCAGTACTTC. It encodes CSVGALEREGSVEQYF. The chain joins TRBV29-1 to TRBJ2-7; TRBD2 matches 10 bases. J gave up 6 bases and V 4 bases, and 15 bases lay outside the gene matches. The germline gives CDR1 SQVTM, CDR2 ANQGSEA. This CDR3 spans 16 amino acids.

This clone was counted a few times. The chain couples TRBV6-1 to TRBJ2-1, with D maybe TRBD2 (6 bases). Germline CDR1 MNHNS, CDR2 SASEGT. The CDR3 runs to 15 residues. V lost 1 base, J lost 7 bases, and 14 bases lay in between. The CDR3 spells CASSEGSAGRNEQFF. CDR3 bases: TGTGCCAGCAGTGAAGGGTCGGCGGGGCGGAATGAGCAGTTCTTC.

The chain combines TRBV29-1 with TRBJ2-7, with no clear D. V shed 3 bases and J shed 0 bases, with 15 bases lying between them. CDR3 length equals 15 residues. CDR1 and CDR2 (germline): SQVTM, ANQGSEA. In nucleotides, the CDR3 is TGCAGCGTTGATTTTAGGAAGGAGAGCTCCTACGAGCAGTACTTC. Protein: CSVDFRKESSYEQYF.

The CDR3 spells CATDDRNRGGFGQYF. CDR3 sequence (DNA): TGTGCCACGGACGACAGAAACAGGGGAGGCTTCGGGCAGTACTTC. The chain recombines TRBV6-5 with TRBJ2-7, with a tentative D call TRBD1 (7 bases). CDR1 and CDR2 from the germline V gene are MNHEY and SVGAGI. The CDR3 totals 15 residues. The germline V and J ends were trimmed by 10 bases and 9 bases, with 28 bases remaining between them.

Comment on this clone: In the same sample, other DNA sequences code for this CDR3. V usage is TRBV5-1 and J usage is TRBJ2-1; 10 bases fit TRBD2. Germline assignment: CDR1 SGHRS and CDR2 YFSETQ. V lost 1 base to trimming and J lost 7 bases; unmatched junction nucleotides: 5. The CDR3 spans 15 residues. The CDR3 coding sequence is TGCGCCAGCAGCTTGAGTCTAGCGGGAGTAAATGAGCAGTTCTTC. This translates into CASSLSLAGVNEQFF.

This chain uses TRBV10-2 with TRBJ2-6; D may be TRBD2 (6 bases). This CDR3 is built from 15 residues. CDR1 is WSHSY and CDR2 is SAAADI in the germline V gene. The V end lost 3 bases, the J end lost 2 bases, and 8 bases lay between the germline ends. DNA for the CDR3: TGCGCCAGCAGTGATACGGGGGCTGGGGCCAACGTCCTGACTTTC. Translation: CASSDTGAGANVLTF.

The rearrangement links TRBV4-1 to TRBJ2-5; 12 positions agree with TRBD2. CDR1 MGHRA and CDR2 YSYEKL come from the germline V gene. Trimming took 2 bases from V and 2 from J; bases not matched to a gene: 9. The CDR3 runs 18 residues. This chain's CDR3 is CASSQFSSGRAAQETQYF. CDR3 nucleotides: TGCGCCAGCAGCCAATTTTCTAGCGGGAGGGCTGCGCAAGAGACCCAGTACTTC.

The V call is TRBV14, the J call TRBJ2-1; TRBD2 matches at 10 bases. The CDR3 length is 18 residues. Germline V CDR1 and CDR2: SGHDN, FVKESK. Trimming at V came to 8 bases and at J to 4 bases, leaving 17 bases not matched to a gene. The CDR3 reads CASGRAQGLAGVYNEQFF. Written as DNA, the CDR3 is TGTGCCAGCGGGAGAGCCCAGGGGCTAGCGGGAGTTTACAATGAGCAGTTCTTC.

This sequence joins TRBV11-2 and TRBJ1-1, with D uncertain. Trimming shortened V by 1 base and J by 4 bases, and 10 bases separated the two germline ends. This CDR3 has 14 amino acids. CDR1 is SGHAT and CDR2 is FQNNGV in the germline V gene. CDR3 loop: CASSLAWGGTEAFF. CDR3 sequence (DNA): TGTGCCAGCAGCTTAGCATGGGGAGGCACTGAAGCTTTCTTT.

V and J are TRBV19 and TRBJ2-7; a possible D gene is TRBD2 (5 bases). V shed 6 bases and J shed 7 bases, with 16 bases lying between them. The CDR3 has 13 residues. The germline gives CDR1 LNHDA, CDR2 SQIVND (reference sequence). Here the CDR3 reads CASRPTWPGEQYF. In nucleotides, the CDR3 is TGTGCCAGTAGACCTACGTGGCCGGGGGAGCAGTACTTC.